Listed here is a single T cell receptor beta chain. Its antigen is unknown. Base qualities were left out, and no much larger clone turns up one base away. In total, 630 or so healthy bone marrow donors made up the cohort. Cohort members were all nominally healthy when sampled, although unrecorded immune exposures were likely present. The donor was CMV seronegative and belonged to the group of over 300 seronegative cohort members. Every donor gave a peripheral blood sample, and the peripheral blood mononuclear cells from that sample were used for TCR beta sequencing. Genomic DNA was extracted from the blood cell samples with the Qiagen DNeasy Blood Extraction Kit. Including cysteine and phenylalanine, the CDR3 has 14 amino acids. Just CDR3 DNA is preserved here, 42 bases in frame from base 1. CDR1 is given as MNHEY and CDR2 as SMNVEV, both from the germline V gene (reference sequence). The sample originates from a study of cytomegalovirus exposure and HLA in healthy donors (dated 2017 in TCRdb). In the study overall: An earlier analysis of under 600 of the donors reported approximately 290 Gb of sequence data and some 120 million unique TCR beta sequences from roughly 180 million T cells. Typing coverage differed by locus: A, B, C, DRB1 and DQB1 were typed in about 620-640 donors, DQA1 in around 500, DPA1 in some 570, and DPB1 in 472. Rather than drawing on any new phenotypic data, the later analysis identified candidate immune exposures from TCR beta sequences and the way those sequences occurred across donors. To predict cytomegalovirus infection status, the study combined high-throughput TCR immunosequencing, statistical association of individual TCRs with disease status, and machine learning. HLA typing covered class I and class II loci at four-digit resolution. An earlier analysis of approximately 580 of the donors used high-throughput TCR beta sequencing to judge whether each TCR beta V gene segment behaved as functional or pseudogenic. Along with the approximately 650-subject first cohort, a separate validation cohort of over 90 different subjects was used. A later genetic analysis used genome-wide SNP genotypes for about 65% of the roughly 670 donors, treating that subset as a discovery cohort. Among the 398 genotyped donors, approximately 81% belonged to the genetic ancestry cluster associated with self-reported Caucasian donors. A later analysis re-analyzed previously published TCR beta repertoires from 600 to 850 donors and added high-resolution HLA genotyping to study TCR occurrence patterns. Roughly five DR-DQ haplotypes were treated as single units for association and clustering because of strong linkage in the cohort. Roughly 320 gigabases of sequencing data and around 90 million unique TCR sequences made up an early release that covered under 750 HLA-typed donors. The aim of the study was to test whether cataloging public T cell receptors could identify signatures of past pathogen exposure. The study profiled the T cell repertoires of hundreds of subjects by immunosequencing and related them to cytomegalovirus serostatus. Among about 370 genotyped donors of the cohort, an average of roughly 230,000 unique TCR beta nucleotide sequences was sequenced per donor, of which roughly 17% were non-productive. All discovery cohort repertoires had been generated on a single sequencing platform. Donor age, sex, ethnicity and CMV serostatus were compiled together with the repertoire data.

The library was prepared using the immunoSEQ multiplex PCR assay. A mixture of 60 forward primers for TCR Vbeta segments and 13 reverse primers for TCR Jbeta segments was used in the multiplex PCR. The CDR3 region of rearranged TCR beta genes was amplified from genomic DNA with a multiplex PCR assay. Amplified TCR beta libraries were sequenced as 87-base-pair reads on the Illumina HiSeq System. The authors' pipeline ran thus. A later analysis tallied roughly 78 million unique TCR beta chains across the 700 or so repertoires, and approximately 9.9 million of those chains were shared by two or more donors. Raw reads were error-corrected and collapsed into unique sequences by a nearest-neighbor algorithm in which closely related sequences were merged to remove PCR and sequencing errors. V, D and J gene segments were assigned by aligning CDR3 sequences to IMGT reference sequences. For a sequence to be retained, at least a six-nucleotide match to both a V gene segment and a J gene segment was required. Rearrangements were called productive when the CDR3 lacked stop codons and stayed in frame with V and J; all others were non-productive. CDR3 was defined by IMGT convention, running from the second conserved V-encoded cysteine to the conserved J-encoded phenylalanine. Sequences without an unambiguous match to a single V gene segment were excluded from the earlier analysis of 587 of the donors. In an earlier analysis of several hundred of the donors, V segments were called functional above 56.7% productive rearrangements and were called segregating when the between-donor standard deviation exceeded 5%. A statistical classification framework was developed to diagnose cytomegalovirus status using the catalog of TCR beta chain sequences. V and J gene assignment, in a later analysis, came from comparing TCR nucleotide sequences with IMGT/GENE-DB human TR gene sequences. The TCRdist pipeline was used in a later analysis to assign CDR3 sequences and most-parsimonious VDJ recombination scenarios. A later analysis defined each TCR beta chain by its CDR3 amino acid sequence plus V-gene family, and excluded reads lacking a unique V-gene family. As a way to deal with suspected cross-contamination and a sequencing artifact, a later analysis dropped 450 to 600 nucleotide sequences that were highly shared and had low generation probability. A later analysis calculated a clonal expansion index for each public chain from normalized within-repertoire ranks of inferred template counts. A later analysis computed generation probabilities with a VDJ recombination model fitted to out-of-frame rearrangements, and checked the results against IGoR. A later analysis scored TCR-TCR, TCR-HLA and TCR-CMV co-occurrence with hypergeometric tests, applying a repertoire-size bias correction to TCR pairs. A later analysis estimated false discovery rates by permuting HLA or CMV assignments 20 times. In a later analysis, co-occurring TCRs were grouped using DBSCAN, and TCRdist sequence similarity was added for clustering within HLA-allele-positive subsets. Repertoires with fewer than 30,000 or more than 120,000 public chains, plus five repertoires with anomalous nucleotide sharing, were excluded from co-occurrence clustering. TCRdb retrieved this table from immuneACCESS and kept in-frame rearrangements only. Not all clones are present; in checked studies, unresolved V genes account for under half, and no reason is known for the remainder. V, J and clone size were drawn from that table, and D and trimming were deduced from the DNA. This sample gives about 200,000 clones in total; around 80% of them show up just once. The ten largest account for about 1.9% of the sample.

What the authors observed across the whole study: A further reported finding was that TCR beta sequences accurately predicted the HLA-A and HLA-B alleles for most subjects in the first cohort. In a later genetic analysis, a missense DCLRE1C variant was associated with V-gene and J-gene trimming of TCR beta chains, and the association was replicated in an independent cohort. Because the 87-base-pair reads could not distinguish some IMGT-functional V segments, including TRBV6-2 and TRBV6-3, those segments were excluded. Three of the identified cytomegalovirus-associated TCR beta chains were confirmed in vitro to be specific for cytomegalovirus antigens. Correlated functional status among segregating V segments might reflect linkage disequilibrium, but an unknown experimental factor could not be ruled out. CMV serostatus was the only immune exposure information available for the cohort. In a later analysis, the rate of TCR association differed among HLA loci, with DRB1 alleles having the most associated TCRs and HLA-C alleles having the fewest. In a later analysis, several top co-occurrence clusters were reported to appear linked to parvovirus B19, influenza, CMV and Epstein-Barr virus. A group of highly shared sequence variants was considered likely to be a technical artifact of the sequencing pipeline. Assigning TCR associations to individual alleles was difficult when HLA alleles, especially DR and DQ, strongly co-occurred. Compared with equally common non-associated chains, HLA-associated TCR beta chains in a later analysis were more clonally expanded and had lower generation probabilities. A later analysis associated 16,951 TCR beta sequences with specific HLA alleles at a false discovery rate of 0.05. Cytomegalovirus status was reported to be diagnosed by the classifier with high specificity and sensitivity in both the original and validation cohorts. In an earlier analysis of several hundred of the donors, most TCR beta V segments were observed in productive rearrangements about 87% or about 30% of the time, broadly matching IMGT annotations. Because counts were too low, some 17 rarely observed V segments, including chromosome 9 orphons, were excluded from the earlier analysis of 587 of the donors. Only TCR beta chains were sequenced in this cohort, and the absence of alpha or paired-chain data limited detectable features. Most TCR sequences were observed very rarely across donors, whereas some public TCRs were present in many individuals. Because HLA typing was missing for some donors at each locus, association tests included only the typed subset. Most CMV-associated TCR beta chains appeared to be HLA-restricted in a later analysis, and the HLA associations seemed to be driven largely by CMV exposure. Sequencing depth was assumed to be roughly uniform across donors in the presence/absence analyses, though that assumption may not hold. A total of 150 or so TCR beta chains were listed by the study as associated with cytomegalovirus. In a later genetic analysis, fewer N-insertions in productive TCRs were reported among donors in an Asian-associated ancestry cluster than the roughly 700-donor mean. According to the authors, the approach could potentially be generalized to other disease states and immunological phenotypes.

Sequencing used PBMCs. The TCR was taken from a man aged 30 to 39 in good health and CMV-seronegative. The rearrangement combines TRBV27 with TRBJ2-5; tentative D gene TRBD1, with 6 bases matching. The tail of the sequence fits TRBJ2-7 better, so the J call may be wrong. The nucleotides read TGTGCCAGCAGTTTTAAGGACAGCTCCTACGAGCAGTACTTC. Translated, it reads CASSFKDSSYEQYF.